A selection of T cell receptor beta chains follows, all from one sample in a study of T-cell memory formation after mild COVID-19. TCRdb re-called the 5' RACE reads through MiXCR, storing one row per CDR3 protein. Of about 190,000 distinct CDR3 sequences in the sample, about 17% were seen once. Specimen: PBMCs or a T cell subset sorted from them (not recorded which). The receptor source for this set is an adult woman who had mild COVID-19 (a few samples of this study predate the infection). Cell type and time point are not known. The conserved cysteine and the conserved F or W are not part of the CDR3 here.

CDR3aa: ASRGTGPTYEQY; len: 12; j_gene: TRBJ2-7; v_gene: TRBV6-5
CDR3aa: ATSRDPGQQETQY; len: 13; j_gene: TRBJ2-5; v_gene: TRBV15
CDR3aa: ATQGLAGKNEQF; len: 12; j_gene: TRBJ2-1; v_gene: TRBV24-1
CDR3aa: ASSLLTFGYT; len: 10; j_gene: TRBJ1-2; v_gene: TRBV7-2
CDR3aa: ATTGTGSTDTQY; len: 12; j_gene: TRBJ2-3; v_gene: TRBV7-9
CDR3aa: SAAKGEAF; len: 8; j_gene: TRBJ1-1; v_gene: TRBV29-1
CDR3aa: AWSVKVYEQY; len: 10; j_gene: TRBJ2-7; v_gene: TRBV30
CDR3aa: ASSYSNLAAANTEAF; len: 15; j_gene: TRBJ1-1; v_gene: TRBV6-5
CDR3aa: ASSYSRGSYNEQF; len: 13; j_gene: TRBJ2-1; v_gene: TRBV6-5
CDR3aa: AVQAGMGQY; len: 9; j_gene: TRBJ2-7; v_gene: TRBV19
CDR3aa: ASSWDFYEQY; len: 10; j_gene: TRBJ2-7; v_gene: TRBV7-9
CDR3aa: ASSYEPGGLMRGAF; len: 14; j_gene: TRBJ1-1; v_gene: TRBV12-3/TRBV12-4
CDR3aa: ATSDFGDEQF; len: 10; j_gene: TRBJ2-1; v_gene: TRBV24-1
CDR3aa: ASSPVGGVYEQY; len: 12; j_gene: TRBJ2-7; v_gene: TRBV5-1
CDR3aa: ASSDGTGVIGNQPQH; len: 15; j_gene: TRBJ1-5; v_gene: TRBV12-3/TRBV12-4
CDR3aa: ASSLSRRGNSAGELF; len: 15; j_gene: TRBJ2-2; v_gene: TRBV28
CDR3aa: ASSSGRRYNEQV; len: 12; j_gene: TRBJ2-1; v_gene: TRBV11-1
CDR3aa: SVMDRGGGDTQY; len: 12; j_gene: TRBJ2-3; v_gene: TRBV29-1
CDR3aa: ASSPSTGGTNEKLF; len: 14; j_gene: TRBJ1-4; v_gene: TRBV11-2
CDR3aa: ASSQGLAGGQGTQY; len: 14; j_gene: TRBJ2-3; v_gene: TRBV3-1
CDR3aa: ASSRKQAGNEKLF; len: 13; j_gene: TRBJ1-4; v_gene: TRBV3-1
CDR3aa: ASSPWQRNGYT; len: 11; j_gene: TRBJ1-2; v_gene: TRBV2
CDR3aa: ASSCTGDKKAF; len: 11; j_gene: TRBJ1-1; v_gene: TRBV6-5
CDR3aa: ASSFGDQPQH; len: 10; j_gene: TRBJ1-5; v_gene: TRBV12-3/TRBV12-4
CDR3aa: SARDHSTGNYEQY; len: 13; j_gene: TRBJ2-7; v_gene: TRBV20-1
CDR3aa: ASSFGGSSIGETQY; len: 14; j_gene: TRBJ2-5; v_gene: TRBV5-8
CDR3aa: SATSSGRVTDTQY; len: 13; j_gene: TRBJ2-3; v_gene: TRBV20-1
CDR3aa: ASSQDFGRLSLNTEAF; len: 16; j_gene: TRBJ1-1; v_gene: TRBV4-3